The present T cell receptor beta chain was sequenced within a study of early T cells in non-severe SARS-CoV-2 infection. At the level of the study: Bulk RNA taken from unsorted whole blood was sequenced, leaving chains unpaired.

Individual cDNA molecules carried attached unique molecular identifiers. TCRdb recomputed calls from the 5' RACE reads with MiXCR, one row per CDR3 protein. There are 25,000 to 30,000 distinct CDR3 sequences in the sample; roughly 5% occur only once, and roughly 2.5% lies in the top ten. This clonotype is medium-sized. Antigen specificity is unknown. The study's findings and limits: Anti-spike CD8 responses were favored by VDJdb matching, which missed private and CD4 specificities.

The V end lost 3 bases, the J end lost 3 bases, and 7 bases lay between the germline ends. Germline V gives CDR1 LNHDA, CDR2 SQIVND (reference sequence). This CDR3 region has 13 residues. The sequence came from an adult who was a healthcare worker with PCR-confirmed SARS-CoV-2 infection or an uninfected control (not recorded which). The sample was whole blood. V is TRBV19 and J is TRBJ2-3; D uncertain. CDR3 protein: CASSILGTDTQYF. The CDR3 nucleotides are TGTGCCAGTAGTATCCTGGGAACAGATACGCAGTATTTT.